The clone carrying this TCR beta chain turned up a few times. Its cognate antigen is unknown. This sample is drawn from a study of T-cell memory formation after mild COVID-19. Findings and caveats of the study: From day 15 to 85, contracting clones were balanced between CD4 and CD8, whereas later expanders leaned toward CD4+. The authors did not confirm SARS-CoV-2 specificity of second-wave clones peaking day 37.

Germline CDR1 and CDR2: SGHTA and FQGNSA. The germline V and J ends were trimmed by 2 bases and 8 bases, with 16 bases remaining between them. The CDR3 sequence is 16 residues long. Researchers used 5'RACE with constant-segment primers to make TCR alpha and TCR beta cDNA libraries that carry sample barcodes and UMIs. MiXCR, applied by TCRdb to the 5' RACE reads, yields one record per CDR3 protein. The table has roughly 620,000 distinct CDR3 sequences, about a sixth seen once. The clonotype comes from an adult woman who had mild COVID-19 (a few samples of this study predate the infection). Cell type and time point are not known. The chain joins TRBV7-2 to TRBJ1-6; D unclear. The sequenced sample was PBMCs or a T cell subset sorted from them (not recorded which). The DNA for the CDR3 is TGTGCCAGCAGCTTAAAGGGATTCTTGGAGGATTCACCCCTCCACTTT. Translation gives CASSLKGFLEDSPLHF. Looking up the rest from reference TRBV7-2 and TRBJ1-6 gives the full variable domain: GAGVSQSPSNKVTEKGKDVELRCDPISGHTALYWYRQSLGQGLEFLIYFQGNSAPDKSGLPSDRFSAERTGGSVSTLTIQRTQQEDSAVYLCASSLKGFLEDSPLHFGNGTRLTVT.